This record covers a single T cell receptor beta chain. The antigen is undetermined. The source material, RNA transcripts, was used to amplify TCR beta CDR3 regions. A first-round RT-PCR of the TCR CDR3 used the HTBI primer set. Via MiXCR, TCRdb re-called the multiplex PCR reads, giving one row per CDR3 protein. The data contain hundreds of thousands of distinct CDR3 sequences, roughly 40% of them singletons. The source of the sample is a study of T cells in Graves' hyperthyroidism and ophthalmopathy. CDR3 length: 13 amino acids. Trimming took off 6 bases at V and 6 bases at J, with 11 bases between the two ends. Germline V gives CDR1 MNHNY, CDR2 SVGAGI (reference sequence). Whole-study results and caveats: Most thyroid clonotypes expanded above 0.001 were also detected in blood.

Sequences were obtained from blood. The sequence was collected from a man between 18 and 29 years old with Graves' hyperthyroidism. The chain recombines TRBV6-6 with TRBJ2-2, with D tentatively TRBD2 (5 bases). Here the CDR3 reads CASRLPGSGELFF. In DNA, the CDR3 is TGTGCCAGCAGGCTCCCGGGGTCCGGGGAGCTGTTTTTT.